Listed below are T cell receptor beta chains from one sample, sequenced in a study of cytomegalovirus exposure and HLA in healthy donors. Sequencing was performed with immunoSEQ multiplex PCR; in TCRdb, only in-frame clones are kept and a portion is missing. The sample lists about 130,000 clones, over 80% occurring once. The sample comprised PBMCs. The receptors were sampled from a middle-aged man in good health and CMV-seronegative. Each CDR3 is given with its conserved first and last residue. Each record gives: J gene, clone size, V gene, D gene, CDR3 DNA, CDR3 protein. A D gene is named only where the DNA matches it firmly. Not all rows give a size; the values are once, few, many and, for expanded clones, a class.

TRBJ2-1 | NA | TRBV6-1 | NA | TGTGCCAGCAGAATCGACAGGAGCTCCTACAATGAGCAGTTCTTC | CASRIDRSSYNEQFF
TRBJ1-1 | NA | TRBV29-1 | NA | TGCACCGACACTGAAGCTTTCTTT | CTDTEAFF
TRBJ2-7 | NA | TRBV5-4 | NA | TGTGCCAGCAGTAAAGGGGTCAGCTACGAGCAGTACTTC | CASSKGVSYEQYF
TRBJ2-1 | NA | TRBV4-3 | TRBD1 | TGCGCCAGCAGCGACCGACAGGGGGCTTACTACAATGAGCAGTTCTTC | CASSDRQGAYYNEQFF
TRBJ2-1 | NA | TRBV7-3 | NA | TGTGCCAGCAGTCGCGTGGCGGGCAGCAAAAATGAGCAGTTCTTC | CASSRVAGSKNEQFF
TRBJ1-6 | NA | TRBV7-6 | NA | TGTGCCAGCAGCTTAGTCGCCGGGACAAGCTTTACACCCCTCCACTTT | CASSLVAGTSFTPLHF
TRBJ2-7 | few | TRBV15 | TRBD1 | TGTGCCACCAGCAAAGGGACAGGGGTTGAGCAGTACTTC | CATSKGTGVEQYF
TRBJ2-1 | NA | TRBV7-3 | TRBD2 | TGTGCCAGCAGCTTCCTAGCGGGGGGGAACAGTGAGCAGTTCTTC | CASSFLAGGNSEQFF
TRBJ1-1 | NA | TRBV6-5 | NA | TGTGCCAGCAGACTATCCCCCGCCCACCGGACTGAAGCTTTCTTT | CASRLSPAHRTEAFF
TRBJ2-1 | NA | TRBV4-1 | TRBD2 | TGCGCCAGCAGCCAGACCCAGGGGACTAGCTGGGAGCAGTTCTTC | CASSQTQGTSWEQFF
TRBJ1-2 | NA | TRBV5-8 | NA | TGTGCCAGCAGCCCCGCGGGAGGGGGTAAAGGCTACACCTTC | CASSPAGGGKGYTF
TRBJ1-2 | NA | TRBV10-3 | NA | TGTGCCAGCCGGTCTGACAGAGATAACTATGGCTACACCTTC | CASRSDRDNYGYTF
TRBJ1-2 | NA | TRBV10-2 | NA | TGCGCCAGCGGAGGGGGGGTTGGCTACACCTTC | CASGGGVGYTF
TRBJ1-2 | NA | TRBV5-1 | TRBD1 | TGCGCCAGCAGCTTGTTGGGACAGGTAAACTATGGCTACACCTTC | CASSLLGQVNYGYTF
TRBJ2-7 | NA | TRBV28 | TRBD1 | TGTGCCAGCACCCACGGGGACAGGTTCTACGAGCAGTACTTC | CASTHGDRFYEQYF
TRBJ2-1 | NA | TRBV11-3 | NA | TGTGCCAGCAGCTTAAGCGCAACCTACAATGAGCAGTTCTTC | CASSLSATYNEQFF
TRBJ1-2 | NA | TRBV4-1 | NA | TGCGCCAGCAGCCAAGACGGGGGACCCATATGGTACACCTTC | CASSQDGGPIWYTF
TRBJ1-5 | NA | TRBV9 | TRBD1 | TGTGCCAGCAGCTTGGGACAGGCGGATCAGCCCCAGCATTTT | CASSLGQADQPQHF
TRBJ2-7 | NA | TRBV25-1 | TRBD1 | TGTGCCAGCAGTAGGACAGGGGGCGAGCAGTACTTC | CASSRTGGEQYF
TRBJ1-1 | few | TRBV2 | NA | TGTGCCAGCAGGGAAGGGGCCACTGAAGCTTTCTTT | CASREGATEAFF
TRBJ2-2 | NA | TRBV7-3 | TRBD2 | TGTGCCAGCAGCTCCGCGGGGGGGCAGTCTAGCACCGGGGAGCTGTTTTTT | CASSSAGGQSSTGELFF
TRBJ1-6 | NA | TRBV27 | NA | TGTGCCAGCAGTTTATCGGGAGGGGACAATAATTCACCCCTCCACTTT | CASSLSGGDNNSPLHF
TRBJ2-7 | NA | TRBV18 | TRBD1 | TGTGCCAGCTCACCGGGACAGGGATTATACGAGCAGTACTTC | CASSPGQGLYEQYF
TRBJ2-7 | NA | TRBV7-8 | TRBD2 | TGTGCCAGCAGCAGCGGGAGTGTCTACGAGCAGTACTTC | CASSSGSVYEQYF
TRBJ2-1 | NA | TRBV7-9 | NA | TGTGCCAGCAGCCAAGAACAGTGGCAGTTCTTC | CASSQEQWQFF
TRBJ2-1 | NA | TRBV5-1 | NA | TGCGCCAGCAGCTTAGACGACAGTGGAATTTACAATGAGCAGTTCTTC | CASSLDDSGIYNEQFF
TRBJ2-5 | NA | TRBV28 | TRBD1 | TGTGCCAGCAGTTCCTTGAGAGGGACAGGGGATGTGACCCAGTACTTC | CASSSLRGTGDVTQYF